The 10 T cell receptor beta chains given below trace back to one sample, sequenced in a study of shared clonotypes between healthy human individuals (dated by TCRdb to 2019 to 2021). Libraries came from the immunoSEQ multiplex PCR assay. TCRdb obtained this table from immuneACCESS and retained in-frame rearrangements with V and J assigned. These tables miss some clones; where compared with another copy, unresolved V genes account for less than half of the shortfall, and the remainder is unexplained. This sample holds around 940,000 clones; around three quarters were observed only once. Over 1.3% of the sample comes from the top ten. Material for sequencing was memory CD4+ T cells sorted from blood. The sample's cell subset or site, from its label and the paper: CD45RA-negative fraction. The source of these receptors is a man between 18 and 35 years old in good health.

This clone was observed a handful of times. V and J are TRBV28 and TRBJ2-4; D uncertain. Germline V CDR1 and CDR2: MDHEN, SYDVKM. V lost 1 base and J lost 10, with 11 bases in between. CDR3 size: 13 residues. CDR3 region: CASSLSGLRIQYF. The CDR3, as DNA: TGTGCCAGCAGTTTATCCGGGTTACGGATTCAGTACTTC. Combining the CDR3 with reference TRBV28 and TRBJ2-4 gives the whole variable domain DVKVTQSSRYLVKRTGEKVFLECVQDMDHENMFWYRQDPGLGLRLIYFSYDVKMKEKGDIPEGYSVSREKKERFSLILESASTNQTSMYLCASSLSGLRIQYFGAGTRLSVL.

CDR3 sequence: CASSRQGSYNEQFF. CDR3 coding DNA: TGCGCCAGTTCGCGACAAGGCTCCTACAATGAGCAGTTCTTC. This sequence joins TRBV10-2 and TRBJ2-1; D ambiguous. Germline V lookup: CDR1 WSHSY, CDR2 SAAADI. V was pared by 9 bases and J by 0 bases, with 12 bases between. The CDR3 length is 14 residues.

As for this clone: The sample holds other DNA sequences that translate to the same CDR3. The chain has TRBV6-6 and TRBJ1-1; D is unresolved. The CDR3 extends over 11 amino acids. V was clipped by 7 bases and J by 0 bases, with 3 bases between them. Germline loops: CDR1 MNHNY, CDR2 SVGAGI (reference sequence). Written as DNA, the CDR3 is TGTGCCAGCACTATGAACACTGAAGCTTTCTTT. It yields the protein CASTMNTEAFF.

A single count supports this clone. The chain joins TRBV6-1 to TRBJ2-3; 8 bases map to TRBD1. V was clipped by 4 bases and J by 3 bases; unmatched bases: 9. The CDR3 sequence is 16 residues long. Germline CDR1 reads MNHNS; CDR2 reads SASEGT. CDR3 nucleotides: TGTGCCAGCAGTGCAGACAGGGGTATGTTTACAGATACGCAGTATTTT. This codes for CASSADRGMFTDTQYF.

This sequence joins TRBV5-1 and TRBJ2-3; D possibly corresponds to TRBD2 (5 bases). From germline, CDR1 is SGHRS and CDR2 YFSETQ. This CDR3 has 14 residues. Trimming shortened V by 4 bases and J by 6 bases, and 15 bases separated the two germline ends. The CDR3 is CASSRAEDSDTQYF. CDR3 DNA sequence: TGCGCCAGCAGCAGAGCGGAAGACTCCGATACGCAGTATTTT.

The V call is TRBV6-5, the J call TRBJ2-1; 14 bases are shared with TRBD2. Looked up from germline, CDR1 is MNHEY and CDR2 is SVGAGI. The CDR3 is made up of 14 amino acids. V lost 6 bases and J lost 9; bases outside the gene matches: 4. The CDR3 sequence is CASSRLAGGVEQFF. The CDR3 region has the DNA TGTGCCAGCAGCCGACTAGCGGGAGGGGTTGAGCAGTTCTTC.

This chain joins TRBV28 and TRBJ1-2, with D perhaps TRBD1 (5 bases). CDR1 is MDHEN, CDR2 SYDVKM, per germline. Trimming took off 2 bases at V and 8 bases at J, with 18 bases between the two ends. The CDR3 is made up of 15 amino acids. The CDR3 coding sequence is TGTGCCAGCAGTTTAACGACAGTCGTTACGGGGGGCTACACCTTC. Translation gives CASSLTTVVTGGYTF.

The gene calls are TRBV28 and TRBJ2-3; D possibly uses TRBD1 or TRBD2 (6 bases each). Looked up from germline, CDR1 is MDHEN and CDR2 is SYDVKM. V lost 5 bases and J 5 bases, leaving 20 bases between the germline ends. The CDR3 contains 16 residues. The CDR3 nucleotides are TGTGCCAGCAGTCAGCCGCTTGGGGGGCCGGGAGATACGCAGTATTTT. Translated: CASSQPLGGPGDTQYF.

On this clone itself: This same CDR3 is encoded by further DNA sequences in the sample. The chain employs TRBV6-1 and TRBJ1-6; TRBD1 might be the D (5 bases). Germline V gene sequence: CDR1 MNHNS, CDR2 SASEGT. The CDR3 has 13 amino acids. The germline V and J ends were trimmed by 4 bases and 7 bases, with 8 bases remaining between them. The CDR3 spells CASSGGQNSPLHF. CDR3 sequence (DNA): TGTGCCAGCAGTGGGGGCCAGAATTCACCCCTCCACTTT.

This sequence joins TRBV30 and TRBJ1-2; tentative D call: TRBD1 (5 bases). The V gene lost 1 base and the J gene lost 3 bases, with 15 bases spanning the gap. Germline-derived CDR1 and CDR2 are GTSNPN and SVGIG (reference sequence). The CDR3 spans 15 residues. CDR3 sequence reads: CAWSGRRRGDYGYTF. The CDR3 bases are TGTGCCTGGAGTGGTAGACGTCGGGGGGACTATGGCTACACCTTC.